Detailed here is one T cell receptor (beta chain). This entry belongs to a study of blood T cell repertoires in COVID-19. For the study at large: Samples came from the United States, Italy and Spain, spanning acute and convalescent COVID-19. The analysed material was cDNA or gDNA that came from T cells, B-cell-depleted T cells, or PBMCs.

In the study's own analysis: Quantification of nucleated cells was approximated via reference gene primer amplification. TCRdb's copy holds only in-frame clones and misses some; the assay was immunoSEQ multiplex PCR. That table furnishes V, J and clone size, whereas the DNA furnished D and trimming. The sample yields 280,000 or so clones, approximately 86% seen once. CDR1 is LGHNA, CDR2 YNFKEQ, per germline. After removal of 0 bases from V and 8 bases from J, the junction contained 7 bases not matched to a gene. This CDR3 comprises 15 residues. The chain employs TRBV4-2 and TRBJ1-2, with 9 bases that match TRBD1. The TCR was taken from a woman aged 30 to 39 who had recovered from COVID-19. Sequencing input: peripheral blood. The CDR3 loop reads CASSQEGQGVFGYTF. The CDR3 DNA follows: TGTGCCAGCAGCCAAGAGGGACAGGGCGTCTTCGGCTACACCTTC.